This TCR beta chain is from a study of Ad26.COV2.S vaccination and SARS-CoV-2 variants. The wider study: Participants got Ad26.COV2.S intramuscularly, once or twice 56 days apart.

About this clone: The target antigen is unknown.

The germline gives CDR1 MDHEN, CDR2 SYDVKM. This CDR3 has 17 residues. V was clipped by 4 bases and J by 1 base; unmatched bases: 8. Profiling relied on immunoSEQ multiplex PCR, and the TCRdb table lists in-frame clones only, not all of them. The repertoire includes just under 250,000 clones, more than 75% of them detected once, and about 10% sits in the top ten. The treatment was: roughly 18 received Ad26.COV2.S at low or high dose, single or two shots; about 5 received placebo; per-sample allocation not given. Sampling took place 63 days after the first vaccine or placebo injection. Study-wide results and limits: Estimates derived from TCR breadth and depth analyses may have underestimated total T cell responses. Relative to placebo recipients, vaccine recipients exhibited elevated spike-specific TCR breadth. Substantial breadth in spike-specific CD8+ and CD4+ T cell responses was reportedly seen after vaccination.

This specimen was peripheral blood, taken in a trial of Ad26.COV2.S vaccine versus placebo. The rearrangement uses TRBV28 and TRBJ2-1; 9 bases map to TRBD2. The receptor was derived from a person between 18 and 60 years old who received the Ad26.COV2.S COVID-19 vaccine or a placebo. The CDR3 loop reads CASSSQPGLASYNEQFF. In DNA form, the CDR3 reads TGTGCCAGCAGTTCACAACCGGGACTAGCTTCCTACAATGAGCAGTTCTTC. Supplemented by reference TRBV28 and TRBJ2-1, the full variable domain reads DVKVTQSSRYLVKRTGEKVFLECVQDMDHENMFWYRQDPGLGLRLIYFSYDVKMKEKGDIPEGYSVSREKKERFSLILESASTNQTSMYLCASSSQPGLASYNEQFFGPGTRLTVL.